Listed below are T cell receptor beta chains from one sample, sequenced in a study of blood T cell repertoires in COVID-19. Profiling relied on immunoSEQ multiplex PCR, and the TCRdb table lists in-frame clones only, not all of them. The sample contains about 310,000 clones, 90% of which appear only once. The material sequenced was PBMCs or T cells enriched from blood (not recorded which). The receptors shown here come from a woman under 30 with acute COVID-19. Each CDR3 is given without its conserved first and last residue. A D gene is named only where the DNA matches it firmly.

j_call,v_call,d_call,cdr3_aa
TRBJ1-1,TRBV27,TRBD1,ASSSGGRNTEAF
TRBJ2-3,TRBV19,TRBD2,ASTDRGLAASTDTQY
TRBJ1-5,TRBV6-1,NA,ASSEDWGEGQPQH
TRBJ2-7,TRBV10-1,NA,ASSETRGSTYEQY
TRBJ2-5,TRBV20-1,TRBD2,SASRDYAETQY
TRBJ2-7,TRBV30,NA,AWRQSYEQY
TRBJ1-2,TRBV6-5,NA,ASSYGEGTYGYT
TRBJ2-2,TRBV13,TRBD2,ASSPGGLGSGSLTGELF
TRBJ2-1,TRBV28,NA,ASSFRGTRTFNEQF
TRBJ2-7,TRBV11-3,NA,ASSPRESPYEQY
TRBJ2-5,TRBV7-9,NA,ASSLWLRGPGETQY
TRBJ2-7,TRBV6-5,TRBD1,ASSYSGQLPYEQY
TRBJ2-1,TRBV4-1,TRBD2,ASSHGGRVEDNEQF
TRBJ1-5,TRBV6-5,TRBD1,ASSNRGDQPQH
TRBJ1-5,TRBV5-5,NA,ASSLLAGTYQPQH
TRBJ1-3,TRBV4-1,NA,ASSQEVRFSGNTIY
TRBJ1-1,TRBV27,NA,ASSLRGNTEAF
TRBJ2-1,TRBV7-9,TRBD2,ASSLGSGSYNEQF
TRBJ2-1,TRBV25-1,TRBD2,ASSESGTSGRNEQF
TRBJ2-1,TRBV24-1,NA,ATSDVPDRINEQF
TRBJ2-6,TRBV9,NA,ASKLSGANVLT
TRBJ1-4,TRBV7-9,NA,ASSPDGVREKLF
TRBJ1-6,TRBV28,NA,ASSFLSGNGSPLH
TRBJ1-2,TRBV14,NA,ASSQVQTPSNYGYT
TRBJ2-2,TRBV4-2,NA,ASSQEALAVNTGELF
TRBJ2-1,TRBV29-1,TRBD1,SVDSLRDRRYNEQF
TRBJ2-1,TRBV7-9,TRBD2,ASSLTLRLAGDPNEQF
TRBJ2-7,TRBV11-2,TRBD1,ASSLTGQNNYEQY
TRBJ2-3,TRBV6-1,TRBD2,ASSEWTSAETDTQY
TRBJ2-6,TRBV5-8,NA,ASSLAAGPGANVLT
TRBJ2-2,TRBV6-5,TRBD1,ASSLGTGATGELF
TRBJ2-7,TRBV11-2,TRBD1,ASSQRTGPYEQY
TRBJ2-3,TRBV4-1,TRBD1,ASSQDGTGGTDTQY
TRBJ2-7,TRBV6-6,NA,ASSYEGLPSYEQY
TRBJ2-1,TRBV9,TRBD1,ASSARNDRGLYNEQF
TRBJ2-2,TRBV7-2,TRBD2,ASSSREGGELF
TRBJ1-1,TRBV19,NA,ASTHPGRYTEAF
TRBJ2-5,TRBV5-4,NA,ASSDPIEGGAETQY
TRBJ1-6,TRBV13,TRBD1,ASSHGTGYNSPLH
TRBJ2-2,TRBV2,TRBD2,ATGGPENTGELF
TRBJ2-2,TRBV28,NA,ASSEYVRDTGELF
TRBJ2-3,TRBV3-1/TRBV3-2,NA,ASSQDGSITDTQY
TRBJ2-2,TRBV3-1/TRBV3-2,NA,ASSHNGGARTGELF
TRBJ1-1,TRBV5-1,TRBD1,ASMTGSMNTEAF
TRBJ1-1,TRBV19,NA,ARPTGIDTEAF
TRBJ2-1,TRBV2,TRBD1,ASSPGTETYNEQF
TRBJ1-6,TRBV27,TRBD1,ASSAQGAEYAGNSPLH
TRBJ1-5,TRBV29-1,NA,SVDAGPDQPQH
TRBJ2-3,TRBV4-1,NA,ASSQEMLNTDTQY
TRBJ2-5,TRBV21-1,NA,ASSNDRGQETQY
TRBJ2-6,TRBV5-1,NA,ASSFSGLSGANVLT
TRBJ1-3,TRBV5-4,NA,ASSLPDLGGNTIY
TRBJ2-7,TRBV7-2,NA,ASSFQDGAYEQY
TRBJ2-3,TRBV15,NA,ATSRDPRTDTQY
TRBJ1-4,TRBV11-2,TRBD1,ASSLDRNRGVNEKLF
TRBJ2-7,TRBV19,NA,ASVNPRDGNYEQY
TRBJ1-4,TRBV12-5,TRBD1,ASGPDRGSEKLF
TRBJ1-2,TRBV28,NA,ASTRGAGEYYGYT
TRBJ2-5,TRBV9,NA,ASSAWTGYQETQY